This T cell receptor (beta chain) was captured in a study of shared clonotypes between healthy human individuals. V lost 0 bases and J 5 bases, leaving 13 bases between the germline ends. The CDR3 sequence is 15 residues long. Germline V lookup: CDR1 SGHAT, CDR2 FQNNGV. TCRdb's table, derived via immunoSEQ multiplex PCR, lists solely in-frame clones and lacks some. Altogether more than 1.2 million clones are present, about 98.5% being singletons, with the ten largest covering under 0.45%. This clone has a single count. The sequenced sample was naive CD4+ T cells sorted from blood. Subset defined: CD45RA+ positively selected. The J gene is TRBJ1-1, the V gene TRBV11-2, with a tentative D call TRBD1 (5 bases). The sequence derives from a man aged 30 to 39 in good health. CDR3 amino acids: CASSLDHGGGTEAFF. DNA of the CDR3: TGTGCCAGCAGCTTAGATCATGGGGGAGGGACTGAAGCTTTCTTT.